This TCR beta chain derives from a study of T cell repertoires in cytomegalovirus infection. As regards this clonotype: The antigen is not known.

Findings and caveats of the study: The ex vivo response was dominated by HLA-C-restricted CMV-specific TCR beta clonotypes.

MiXCR, applied by TCRdb to the reads, yields one record per CDR3 protein. The table records 200,000 or so distinct CDR3 sequences, under 25% of them present only once. CDR1 is LNHDA, CDR2 SQIVND, per germline (reference sequence). The CDR3 covers 15 residues. V gave up 6 bases and J gave up 4 bases, with 18 bases separating them. The chain couples TRBV19 to TRBJ2-5, with D possibly TRBD2 on 5 matching bases. This clonotype was obtained from a human donor in good health (CMV status not recorded). Some clones in this sample may be carry-over from other donors' samples. The sequencing sample was made of PBMCs. CDR3 protein: CASRMSAASGETQYF. The CDR3 nucleotides read TGTGCCAGTAGAATGTCAGCGGCGTCTGGAGAGACCCAGTACTTC.